The present TCR beta chain was sequenced within a study of T-cell reconstitution after alpha-beta-depleted transplantation in children. The study's findings and limits: Where some patients showed high TCRbeta diversity at day 60, it came from recipient T cells and thymic progenitors that had survived.

Worth noting for this clonotype: What it binds is not known.

Unique molecular identifiers were incorporated into the prepared TCRbeta library. TCRdb re-called the PCR reads with MiXCR, one entry per CDR3 protein. The repertoire holds 700,000 to 950,000 distinct CDR3 sequences, with about 16% as singletons. Trimming took 0 bases from V and 2 from J, leaving 11 bases between them. The germline V gene has CDR1 SGHRS and CDR2 YFSETQ. The CDR3 loop spans 15 amino acids. This sequence originates from a male patient younger than 18 who had a stem cell transplant for acute lymphoblastic leukemia, so the T cells may come from the graft donor. The J gene is TRBJ2-5, the V gene TRBV5-1, with D maybe TRBD2 (6 bases). The sequences come from PBMCs, mostly from graft donor cells, collected 360 days after TCRalphabeta/CD19-depleted stem cell transplant. Written as DNA, the CDR3 is TGCGCCAGCAGCTTGGAGGGACTTACTCAAGAGACCCAGTACTTC. It is translated as CASSLEGLTQETQYF.